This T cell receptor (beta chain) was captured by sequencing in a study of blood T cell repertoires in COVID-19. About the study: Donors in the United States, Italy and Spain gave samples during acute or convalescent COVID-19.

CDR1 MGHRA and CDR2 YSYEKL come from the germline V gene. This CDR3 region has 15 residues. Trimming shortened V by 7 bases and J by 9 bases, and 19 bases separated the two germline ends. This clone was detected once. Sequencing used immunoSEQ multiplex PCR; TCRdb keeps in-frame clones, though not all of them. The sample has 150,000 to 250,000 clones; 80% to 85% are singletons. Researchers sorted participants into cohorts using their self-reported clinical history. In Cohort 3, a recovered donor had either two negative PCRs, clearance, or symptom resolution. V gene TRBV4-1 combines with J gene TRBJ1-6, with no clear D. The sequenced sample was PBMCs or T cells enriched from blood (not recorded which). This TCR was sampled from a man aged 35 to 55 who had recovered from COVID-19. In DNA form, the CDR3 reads TGCGCCAGCACCCAGTCGGCCGCGGGGAGTTCACCCCTCCACTTT. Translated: CASTQSAAGSSPLHF.